The 24 T cell receptor beta chains below come from one sample, sequenced in a study of blood T cell repertoires in COVID-19. The table came from immunoSEQ multiplex PCR; TCRdb's copy has only in-frame clones and leaves some out. Among 220,000 or so clones listed, about four fifths were seen once. Sequenced material: PBMCs or T cells enriched from blood (not recorded which). These receptors all stem from a woman aged 40 to 55 who had recovered from COVID-19.

V usage is TRBV9 and J usage is TRBJ2-1, with 10 bases that match TRBD2. The ends lost 10 bases at V and 8 bases at J; junction bases unmatched: 12. Germline lookup yields CDR1 SGDLS and CDR2 YYNGEE. The CDR3 contains 14 residues. The CDR3 reads CASSEREGFDEQFF. The CDR3, as DNA: TGTGCCTCCTCGGAGCGGGAGGGCTTCGATGAGCAGTTCTTC.

The J gene is TRBJ1-2, the V gene TRBV7-6; TRBD1 matches at 8 bases. J lost 1 base, V lost 4 bases, and 11 bases had no gene match. The CDR3 covers 17 residues. CDR1 is SGHVS and CDR2 is FNYEAQ in the germline V gene. The CDR3 region has the DNA TGTGCCAGCAGCTCAGGGTGGGGACAGGCGGATAACTATGGCTACACCTTC. Translated: CASSSGWGQADNYGYTF.

The genes are TRBV6-5 and TRBJ1-2, with TRBD1 matching 8 bases. Germline V CDR1 and CDR2: MNHEY, SVGAGI. J gave up 4 bases and V 0 bases, and 7 bases lay outside the gene matches. The CDR3 has 16 amino acids. DNA for the CDR3: TGTGCCAGCAGTTACTCGGTATCAGGGGGCGTCTATGGCTACACCTTC. It encodes CASSYSVSGGVYGYTF.

This clone was observed a handful of times. The rearrangement uses TRBV4-2 and TRBJ2-7; 7 nucleotides align to TRBD2. The CDR3 loop spans 12 amino acids. The germline CDR1 and CDR2 sequences are LGHNA and YNFKEQ. V was pared by 5 bases and J by 7 bases, with 5 bases of the junction left unmatched. CDR3 sequence (DNA): TGTGCCAGCAGCGGGAGGGGAAGAGAGCAGTACTTC. It translates to CASSGRGREQYF.

This chain joins TRBV3-1 (or the pseudogene TRBV3-2) and TRBJ1-1; the D is unclear. CDR1 is LGHDT and CDR2 is YNNKEL in the germline V gene (reference sequence). The CDR3 has 17 residues. V dropped 0 bases and J dropped 2 bases, with 16 bases sitting between them. The CDR3 reads CASSQEPHRHLNTEAFF. The DNA for the CDR3 is TGTGCCAGCAGCCAAGAACCCCACCGACACCTCAACACTGAAGCTTTCTTT.

The chain recombines TRBV9 with TRBJ1-1; no reliable D call. CDR1 is SGDLS and CDR2 is YYNGEE in the germline V gene. The CDR3 has 14 amino acids. The V end lost 0 bases, the J end lost 3 bases, and 9 bases lay between the germline ends. The CDR3 bases are TGTGCCAGCAGCGTAGTATCCGTGTACACTGAAGCTTTCTTT. It is translated as CASSVVSVYTEAFF.

The V call is TRBV19, the J call TRBJ1-4; D call uncertain. The CDR3 extends over 16 amino acids. Deletions cut 5 bases from V and 8 bases from J, with 21 bases between. CDR1 is LNHDA, CDR2 SQIVND, per germline (reference sequence). The DNA for the CDR3 is TGTGCCAGTAGTCTCGACACCCGACCCCCCAGCGAAAAACTGTTTTTT. Protein sequence: CASSLDTRPPSEKLFF.

This clone occurred a few times. This rearrangement joins TRBV18 to TRBJ1-4, with D perhaps TRBD1 (5 bases). This CDR3 spans 17 amino acids. Germline values: CDR1 KGHSH, CDR2 LQKENI. The V end was cut by 3 bases, the J end by 9 bases, with 23 bases between. CDR3 amino acids: CASSPTAVDSTRQKLFF. CDR3 nucleotide sequence: TGTGCCAGCTCACCTACGGCGGTTGACAGTACGAGGCAAAAACTGTTTTTT.

V is TRBV5-1 and J is TRBJ2-1; 10 nucleotides align to TRBD2. Germline trimming cut 2 bases from V and 5 bases from J; bases unmatched to any gene: 13. The germline V gene encodes CDR1 SGHRS and CDR2 YFSETQ. The CDR3 runs to 18 residues. CDR3 protein: CASSFRSSGSQAHNEQFF. The CDR3 DNA reads as TGCGCCAGCAGCTTCCGGTCTAGCGGGAGCCAAGCTCACAATGAGCAGTTCTTC.

The chain links TRBV6-5 to TRBJ1-6; TRBD1 is a possible D gene (5 bases). CDR1 is MNHEY and CDR2 is SVGAGI in the germline V gene. There are 16 residues in the CDR3. The germline V and J ends were trimmed by 2 bases and 0 bases, with 8 bases remaining between them. The CDR3 loop is CASSYDSSSYNSPLHF. CDR3 DNA sequence: TGTGCCAGCAGTTACGACAGCAGCTCCTATAATTCACCCCTCCACTTT.

This chain links TRBV5-6 with TRBJ2-2; 11 nucleotides align to TRBD2. CDR1 and CDR2 (germline): SGHDT, YYEEEE. CDR3 length: 18 amino acids. With V trimmed by 2 bases and J by 6 bases, 12 bases remained unmatched. In DNA, the CDR3 is TGTGCCAGCAGCTTATTACTAGCGGGAGAGTCGAAGTCCGGGGAGCTGTTTTTT. It translates to CASSLLLAGESKSGELFF.

As regards this clone: This specimen includes other DNA sequences encoding the same CDR3. The chain employs TRBV24-1 and TRBJ2-3, with 9 bases aligning to TRBD2. This CDR3 spans 17 amino acids. V trimming: 0 bases; J trimming: 2 bases; junction bases outside the gene matches: 5. Germline-derived CDR1 and CDR2 are KGHDR and SFDVKD. CDR3 protein: CATSDLAAGGYTDTQYF. Written as DNA, the CDR3 is TGTGCCACCAGTGATTTGGCGGCGGGAGGGTACACAGATACGCAGTATTTT.

This rearrangement joins TRBV18 to TRBJ1-1; possible D gene TRBD1, 6 bases. Looked up from germline, CDR1 is KGHSH and CDR2 is LQKENI. There are 14 residues in the CDR3. The V end was cut by 6 bases, the J end by 0 bases, with 11 bases between. CDR3: CASSLGAVNTEAFF. In DNA, the CDR3 is TGTGCCAGCTCCCTGGGGGCAGTGAACACTGAAGCTTTCTTT.

CDR3 in DNA: TGTGCCAGTAAGGGGCCGATCTATCATGAAGCTTTCTTT. This gives the protein CASKGPIYHEAFF. The V and J genes are TRBV19 and TRBJ1-1; D perhaps matches TRBD1 (5 bases). Deletions cut 7 bases from V and 7 bases from J, with 16 bases between. The CDR3 extends over 13 amino acids. Germline V gene sequence: CDR1 LNHDA, CDR2 SQIVND (reference sequence).

This chain uses TRBV27 with TRBJ1-2; D gene uncertain. V dropped 8 bases and J dropped 0 bases, with 13 bases sitting between them. The CDR3 spans 14 residues. CDR1 and CDR2 (germline): MNHEY, SMNVEV (reference sequence). The CDR3 bases are TGTGCCAGCGGCGCCCCCCAGGCTAACTATGGCTACACCTTC. This codes for CASGAPQANYGYTF.

The chain is built from TRBV6-6 and TRBJ1-5; no clear D. The germline V gene has CDR1 MNHNY and CDR2 SVGAGI (reference sequence). The CDR3 length is 15 residues. V was cut by 2 bases and J by 11 bases, with 19 bases left in between. The CDR3: CASSYAGEAPMAQHF. CDR3 bases: TGTGCCAGCAGTTACGCCGGGGAGGCCCCCATGGCCCAGCATTTT.

The V and J genes are TRBV5-1 and TRBJ2-1; 9 bases agree with TRBD2. The CDR3 is made up of 14 amino acids. Trimming cost V 4 bases and J 10 bases; bases outside gene matches: 9. Germline loops: CDR1 SGHRS, CDR2 YFSETQ. The CDR3 DNA sequence: TGCGCCAGCAGCATGACTAGCGGCAAGGGGGAGCAGTTCTTC. It translates to CASSMTSGKGEQFF.

The rearrangement uses TRBV7-3 and TRBJ1-1; the D gene is possibly TRBD1 (6 bases). CDR3 length: 14 residues. Germline CDR1 SGHTA, CDR2 FQGTGA. Trimming removed 2 bases at V and 4 bases at J, with 11 bases between. As DNA, the CDR3 is TGTGCCAGCAGCTTATCGTCAGGGGCCACTGAAGCTTTCTTT. This sequence encodes CASSLSSGATEAFF. The full variable domain, completed using reference TRBV7-3 and TRBJ1-1, is GAGVSQTPSNKVTEKGKYVELRCDPISGHTALYWYRQSLGQGPEFLIYFQGTGAADDSGLPNDRFFAVRPEGSVSTLKIQRTERGDSAVYLCASSLSSGATEAFFGQGTRLTVV.

The genes are TRBV6-2 or TRBV6-3 and TRBJ1-5, with unresolved D. This CDR3 is 16 amino acids long. Germline V CDR1 and CDR2: MNHEY, SVGEGT. V gave up 3 bases and J gave up 0 bases, with 12 bases separating them. Here the CDR3 reads CASSYFGHHSNQPQHF. The CDR3 nucleotides are TGTGCCAGCAGTTATTTCGGTCACCATAGCAATCAGCCCCAGCATTTT.

The genes are TRBV18 and TRBJ2-7; the match to TRBD1 covers 7 bases. Germline V lookup: CDR1 KGHSH, CDR2 LQKENI. The ends lost 3 bases at V and 3 bases at J; junction bases unmatched: 8. The CDR3 is 15 amino acids. The CDR3 DNA is TGTGCCAGCTCACCTTCCGGGACAGCCCGCTACGAGCAGTACTTC. Its translation is CASSPSGTARYEQYF.

The rearrangement links TRBV27 to TRBJ2-2; TRBD2 agrees at 14 bases. CDR3 length: 15 amino acids. The germline gives CDR1 MNHEY, CDR2 SMNVEV (reference sequence). V lost 7 bases to trimming and J lost 7 bases; unmatched junction nucleotides: 5. The CDR3 bases are TGTGCCAGCAAGACTAGCGGGAGGGTTGGCGGGGAGCTGTTTTTT. As protein: CASKTSGRVGGELFF.

The chain is built from TRBV7-9 and TRBJ2-2; TRBD2 agrees at 11 bases. The V and J ends lost 5 bases and 2 bases, in that order; junction bases with no gene match: 4. The CDR3 is made up of 16 amino acids. CDR1 SEHNR and CDR2 FQNEAQ come from the germline V gene (reference sequence). The CDR3 DNA reads as TGTGCCAGCAGCCCGGGACTAGCGGAAAACACCGGGGAGCTGTTTTTT. Translating gives CASSPGLAENTGELFF.

V gene TRBV7-6 combines with J gene TRBJ2-5, with TRBD2 identical over 10 bases. CDR3 length: 19 amino acids. V lost 5 bases and J lost 5; bases outside the gene matches: 20. From germline, CDR1 is SGHVS and CDR2 FNYEAQ. CDR3 DNA sequence: TGTGCCAGCAGCCGACTCAATCCACAAGCGGGAGGGTTCCTGGAGACCCAGTACTTC. Translation: CASSRLNPQAGGFLETQYF. The variable domain in full, completed from reference TRBV7-6 and TRBJ2-5, reads GAGVSQSPRYKVTKRGQDVALRCDPISGHVSLYWYRQALGQGPEFLTYFNYEAQQDKSGLPNDRFSAERPEGSISTLTIQRTEQRDSAMYRCASSRLNPQAGGFLETQYFGPGTRLLVL.

J is TRBJ2-1 and V is TRBV12-5; tentative D call: TRBD2 (5 bases). CDR1 and CDR2 from the germline V gene are LGHNT and FRNRAP. This CDR3 has 13 amino acids. The ends were cut back, 5 bases at V and 7 bases at J, with 12 bases in the middle. The chain's CDR3 is CASGPPTSNEQFF. CDR3 coding DNA: TGTGCTAGTGGTCCTCCCACTAGTAATGAGCAGTTCTTC.